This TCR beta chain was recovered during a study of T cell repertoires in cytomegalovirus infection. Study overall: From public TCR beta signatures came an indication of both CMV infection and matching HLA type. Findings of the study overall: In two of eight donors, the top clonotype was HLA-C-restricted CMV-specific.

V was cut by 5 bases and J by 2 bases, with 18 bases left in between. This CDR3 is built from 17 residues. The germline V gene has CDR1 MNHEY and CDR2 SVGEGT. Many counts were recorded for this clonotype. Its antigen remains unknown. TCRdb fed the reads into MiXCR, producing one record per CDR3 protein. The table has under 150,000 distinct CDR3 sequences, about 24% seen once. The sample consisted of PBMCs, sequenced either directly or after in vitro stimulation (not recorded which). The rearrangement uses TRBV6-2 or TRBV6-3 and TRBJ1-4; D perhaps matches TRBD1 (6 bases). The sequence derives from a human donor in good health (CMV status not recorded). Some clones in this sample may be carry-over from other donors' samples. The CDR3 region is CASSEQKQGVTNEKLFF. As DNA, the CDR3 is TGTGCCAGCAGTGAGCAAAAACAGGGCGTGACTAATGAAAAACTGTTTTTT.